The entry that follows covers one TCR beta chain sequence. Its antigen is unknown. The germline V gene has CDR1 SEHNR and CDR2 FQNEAQ (reference sequence). V lost 5 bases and J lost 4, with 12 bases in between. The CDR3 is 13 amino acids. This specimen comes from a study of OX40 agonist ivuxolimab in advanced cancers. Measured with immunoSEQ multiplex PCR; TCRdb has only the in-frame clones, and not every one. The data hold fewer than 65,000 clones, with more than 75% observed a single time. Overall study findings and caveats: Dosing at 0.1 to 3.0 mg/kg was accompanied by clonal expansion of CD4+ and CD8+ blood T cells by week 6.

The TCR comes from an adult with an advanced solid tumor such as melanoma, head and neck, liver or kidney cancer. The V call is TRBV7-9, the J call TRBJ2-7; the D gene is possibly TRBD1 (6 bases). Sequenced here: CD4+ or CD8+ T cells sorted from blood, sampled in a trial of the OX40 agonist ivuxolimab. CDR3 amino acids: CASSRYQGYEQYF. DNA of the CDR3: TGTGCCAGCAGCCGCTACCAGGGGTACGAGCAGTACTTC.